These 5 T cell receptor beta chains originate from one sample sequenced in a study of a mutant IDH1 vaccine in newly diagnosed glioma. Time point denoted: week 5, during vaccination. Doses consisted of 300 ug of mutant IDH1 20-mer peptide each, paired with topical imiquimod. Antigen specificity for these receptors is unknown. Using immunoSEQ multiplex PCR, the repertoire was profiled, and TCRdb retains in-frame clones only, with some absent. Among around 58,000 clones listed, around 80% were seen once. Sequenced here: PBMCs, sampled from a glioma patient whose treatment included an IDH1 peptide vaccine. The receptors were sampled from a man aged 25 to 40 with glioma.

This clone was counted once. The chain recombines TRBV27 with TRBJ2-6, with D unclear. Trimming cost V 5 bases and J 0 bases, with 8 bases left between them. CDR1 is MNHEY, CDR2 SMNVEV, per germline (reference sequence). The CDR3 sequence is 15 residues long. CDR3 sequence reads: CASSLVPSGANVLTF. Here the CDR3 DNA reads TGTGCCAGCAGTCTCGTTCCCTCTGGGGCCAACGTCCTGACTTTC.

V and J are TRBV4-2 and TRBJ1-2, with D possibly matching TRBD1 (6 bases). This CDR3 comprises 14 residues. Trimming cost V 5 bases and J 8 bases, with 18 bases left between them. Germline CDR1 reads LGHNA; CDR2 reads YNFKEQ. CDR3 in DNA: TGTGCCAGCAGCATACACGGTATCAGGGGCGGCTACACCTTC. Amino acids: CASSIHGIRGGYTF.

The V call is TRBV27, the J call TRBJ2-1; D is perhaps TRBD1 (6 bases). V was cut by 2 bases and J by 4 bases, with 18 bases left in between. The germline gives CDR1 MNHEY, CDR2 SMNVEV (reference sequence). This CDR3 contains 17 residues. CDR3 DNA: TGTGCCAGCAGTTTAAGTTGGGACACATACGGGTACAATGAGCAGTTCTTC. Translated: CASSLSWDTYGYNEQFF.

The rearrangement joins TRBV29-1 to TRBJ2-2; 7 bases are shared with TRBD1. CDR3 length equals 13 residues. V was clipped by 4 bases and J by 7 bases; unmatched bases: 6. In germline, CDR1 is SQVTM, CDR2 ANQGSEA. The CDR3, as DNA: TGCAGCGTTGTAGGGGGCGTAGTCGGGGAGCTGTTTTTT. Its translation: CSVVGGVVGELFF.

This clone was picked up a small number of times. CDR3 residues: CASSHMDRGSTDTQYF. In DNA, the CDR3 is TGCGCCAGCAGCCATATGGACAGGGGGAGCACAGATACGCAGTATTTT. This rearrangement joins TRBV4-1 to TRBJ2-3; 10 bases are a match to TRBD1. J was trimmed by 0 bases and V by 3 bases; bases with no gene match: 3. Germline CDR1 MGHRA, CDR2 YSYEKL. The CDR3 is 16 amino acids.